This T cell receptor beta chain is from a study of blood T cell repertoires in COVID-19. Study-wide context: Some COVID-19 samples were acute and others convalescent; all came from the United States, Italy and Spain. The cDNA or gDNA used as material had been derived from T cells, B-cell-depleted T cells, or PBMCs.

V dropped 7 bases and J dropped 4 bases, with 16 bases sitting between them. CDR1 SQVTM and CDR2 ANQGSEA come from the germline V gene. This CDR3 region has 14 residues. Original handling: Using reference gene primer amplification, nucleated cell counts were estimated. The table came from immunoSEQ multiplex PCR; TCRdb's copy has only in-frame clones and leaves some out. V and J calls and clone size are as listed in that table; D and trimming were resolved from the DNA. Here the sample spans 150,000 to 200,000 clones, 75% to 80% being singletons. V and J are TRBV29-1 and TRBJ2-2; perhaps TRBD2 as D (7 bases). What was sequenced was peripheral blood. The sequence was obtained from a woman aged 70-85 years with acute or convalescent COVID-19. CDR3 coding DNA: TGCAGCGCCCGGTCGGGGGGCATCACCGGGGAGCTGTTTTTT. It codes for CSARSGGITGELFF.